A selection of T cell receptor beta chains follows, all from one sample in a study of tumor-infiltrating lymphocytes in primary liver carcinoma. TCRdb re-analysed the multiplex PCR reads in MiXCR, keeping a single row per CDR3 protein. In the table there are about 120,000 distinct CDR3 sequences, under 70% of which are singletons. Sequencing was done on a sample of tumor-adjacent normal liver tissue. These receptors came from an older woman with primary liver carcinoma and hepatitis B virus infection. Both conserved end residues are part of each CDR3. A D gene is named only where the DNA matches it firmly. Clone sizes are given selectively: once, few, many, or a class where the clone is expanded.

V gene: TRBV5-4; J gene: TRBJ2-1; D gene: TRBD1; clone size: .; CDR3 DNA: TGTGCCAGCAGACCCAGGACAGGGGGATCCTGCGATGAGCAGTTCTTC; CDR3 protein: CASRPRTGGSCDEQFF
V gene: TRBV28; J gene: TRBJ1-1; D gene: TRBD1; clone size: .; CDR3 DNA: TGTGCCAGCACCCGGGACAGCCTGACTGAAGCCTTCTTT; CDR3 protein: CASTRDSLTEAFF
V gene: TRBV5-5; J gene: TRBJ1-1; D gene: .; clone size: .; CDR3 DNA: TGTGCCAGCAGCCTTGATCTAAATACTGAAGATTTCTTT; CDR3 protein: CASSLDLNTEDFF
V gene: TRBV6-6; J gene: TRBJ1-5; D gene: .; clone size: .; CDR3 DNA: TGTGCCAGCAGTTACGGGCAGGGCCTTAGCAATCAGCCCCAGCATTTT; CDR3 protein: CASSYGQGLSNQPQHF
V gene: TRBV24-1; J gene: TRBJ2-3; D gene: .; clone size: .; CDR3 DNA: TGTGCCACCAGCGATAGGGGGGCAGATACGCAGTGTTTT; CDR3 protein: CATSDRGADTQCF
V gene: TRBV6-1; J gene: TRBJ1-6; D gene: TRBD1; clone size: many; CDR3 DNA: TGTGCCAGCAGTGAAAGGGACAGGGGTAATTCACCCCTCCACTTT; CDR3 protein: CASSERDRGNSPLHF
V gene: TRBV11-2; J gene: TRBJ1-4; D gene: .; clone size: .; CDR3 DNA: TGTGCCAGATGTTCAAATGGACACCTTAGAAGTGAAAAACTGTTTTTT; CDR3 protein: CARCSNGHLRSEKLFF
V gene: TRBV11-2; J gene: TRBJ1-1; D gene: .; clone size: .; CDR3 DNA: TGTGCCAGTAGCCTCGGGACGGGAGTGGTCACTGAAGCTTTCTTT; CDR3 protein: CASSLGTGVVTEAFF
V gene: TRBV7-9; J gene: TRBJ2-5; D gene: .; clone size: many; CDR3 DNA: TGTGCCAGCAGCTCTTTATCGGAGACCCAGTACTTC; CDR3 protein: CASSSLSETQYF
V gene: TRBV5-1; J gene: TRBJ2-7; D gene: .; clone size: .; CDR3 DNA: TGTGCCAGCAGCTTGGGAACGGCATCCGAGCAGTACTTC; CDR3 protein: CASSLGTASEQYF
V gene: TRBV29-1; J gene: TRBJ1-2; D gene: .; clone size: .; CDR3 DNA: TGCAGCATTAAAGAGGCCCCCTCGGGACTTGGGGGCTACACCTTC; CDR3 protein: CSIKEAPSGLGGYTF
V gene: TRBV12-3/TRBV12-4; J gene: TRBJ2-2; D gene: .; clone size: .; CDR3 DNA: TGTGCCAGCAGTTTAGGGGTTAACACCGGGGAACTGTTTTTT; CDR3 protein: CASSLGVNTGELFF
V gene: TRBV11-2; J gene: TRBJ2-5; D gene: .; clone size: .; CDR3 DNA: TGTGCCAGCAGCTTCGATAGGTCCGGCCAGACCCAGTACTTC; CDR3 protein: CASSFDRSGQTQYF
V gene: TRBV10-2; J gene: TRBJ2-2; D gene: .; clone size: few; CDR3 DNA: TGCGCCAGCAGTGTGTCGCGGCCGGCAGTTGGCGGGGAGCTGTTTTTT; CDR3 protein: CASSVSRPAVGGELFF
V gene: TRBV5-5; J gene: TRBJ2-5; D gene: .; clone size: many; CDR3 DNA: TGTGCCAGCAGCTTGGCCCCCTCGGACAGCAGGGAGACCCAGTACTTC; CDR3 protein: CASSLAPSDSRETQYF
V gene: TRBV14; J gene: TRBJ2-1; D gene: TRBD2; clone size: .; CDR3 DNA: TGTGTCAGCAGTACCCGACTAGCGGGAACCTACAATGAGCAGTTCTTC; CDR3 protein: CVSSTRLAGTYNEQFF
V gene: TRBV29-1; J gene: TRBJ1-1; D gene: .; clone size: .; CDR3 DNA: TGCAGCGTTGGCCCAAGTAACACTGAGGCTTTCTTT; CDR3 protein: CSVGPSNTEAFF
V gene: TRBV20-1; J gene: TRBJ1-4; D gene: .; clone size: .; CDR3 DNA: TGCAGTGCTAGAGATTACCAGGGAAGTGAAAAACTGTTTTTT; CDR3 protein: CSARDYQGSEKLFF
V gene: TRBV29-1; J gene: TRBJ2-2; D gene: TRBD1; clone size: few; CDR3 DNA: TGCAGCGTTGTCGACAGGGGGGTTACCGGGGAGTTGTTTTTT; CDR3 protein: CSVVDRGVTGELFF
V gene: TRBV29-1; J gene: TRBJ2-4; D gene: .; clone size: .; CDR3 DNA: TGCGGCGTTGTCCAGGGAGGGGGCAAAAACATTCAGTATTTC; CDR3 protein: CGVVQGGGKNIQYF
V gene: TRBV5-5; J gene: TRBJ1-1; D gene: .; clone size: .; CDR3 DNA: TGTGCCAGCAGCCTGGACCACGGGAGGTACACTGAAGCTTTCTTT; CDR3 protein: CASSLDHGRYTEAFF
V gene: TRBV28; J gene: TRBJ1-2; D gene: .; clone size: many; CDR3 DNA: TGTGCCAGCAGTTTGGATTATGGCTACACCTTC; CDR3 protein: CASSLDYGYTF
V gene: TRBV7-9; J gene: TRBJ2-7; D gene: .; clone size: .; CDR3 DNA: TGTGCCAGCAGCTTAGGGGGCGGCCACGAGCAGTACTTT; CDR3 protein: CASSLGGGHEQYF
V gene: TRBV5-1; J gene: TRBJ1-4; D gene: .; clone size: .; CDR3 DNA: TGCGACAGCAGCCCACGCCCTGGAGCAACTAATGAAAAACTGTTTTTT; CDR3 protein: CDSSPRPGATNEKLFF
V gene: TRBV6-1; J gene: TRBJ2-7; D gene: TRBD1; clone size: many; CDR3 DNA: TGTGCCAGCAGTATAACCCGGGACAGACCCTACGAGCAGTACTTC; CDR3 protein: CASSITRDRPYEQYF
V gene: TRBV29-1; J gene: TRBJ2-3; D gene: .; clone size: .; CDR3 DNA: TGCAGCGCCTTGAGGTGCACAGATACGCAGTATTTT; CDR3 protein: CSALRCTDTQYF
V gene: TRBV30; J gene: TRBJ2-7; D gene: TRBD2; clone size: many; CDR3 DNA: TGTGCCTGGAGTGTCATTGGGACGGCGGGAGGGAAATACGAGCAGTACTTC; CDR3 protein: CAWSVIGTAGGKYEQYF
V gene: TRBV7-9; J gene: TRBJ2-1; D gene: TRBD2; clone size: .; CDR3 DNA: TGTACCAGCAGCTTTTCGACTAGCGGGTGGCGAACTCACAATGAGCAGTTCTTC; CDR3 protein: CTSSFSTSGWRTHNEQFF
V gene: TRBV2; J gene: TRBJ2-3; D gene: TRBD2; clone size: once; CDR3 DNA: TGTGCCCGCAGTACCGTCGCGGGCAGCGGGAGCACAGATGCGCAGTATTTT; CDR3 protein: CARSTVAGSGSTDAQYF
V gene: TRBV29-1; J gene: TRBJ2-7; D gene: TRBD2; clone size: .; CDR3 DNA: TGCAACGCTGTGAGGACTAGGGATACCTACGAGCAGTACTTC; CDR3 protein: CNAVRTRDTYEQYF
V gene: TRBV18; J gene: TRBJ2-7; D gene: .; clone size: few; CDR3 DNA: TGTGCCAGCTCACTCAGGGGCGAGCAGTACTTC; CDR3 protein: CASSLRGEQYF
V gene: TRBV11-2; J gene: TRBJ2-5; D gene: .; clone size: .; CDR3 DNA: TGTGTCAGCAGCTTAATTCCGAGACCAGGGGCCCAGTACTTC; CDR3 protein: CVSSLIPRPGAQYF
V gene: TRBV6-1; J gene: TRBJ2-7; D gene: .; clone size: .; CDR3 DNA: TGTGCCAGCAGTGATAGCCTGAAGGGAGTGGCGAGGGGCTACAGGCAGTACTTC; CDR3 protein: CASSDSLKGVARGYRQYF
V gene: TRBV28; J gene: TRBJ2-2; D gene: TRBD1; clone size: many; CDR3 DNA: TGTGCCAGCAGTCTCACACCGGGACAGGGGGCCGGGGAGCTGTTTTTT; CDR3 protein: CASSLTPGQGAGELFF
V gene: TRBV5-1; J gene: TRBJ2-3; D gene: TRBD2; clone size: many; CDR3 DNA: TGCGCCAGCAGCCCGACTAGCGGGATCATCGATACGCAGTATTTT; CDR3 protein: CASSPTSGIIDTQYF
V gene: TRBV28; J gene: TRBJ2-3; D gene: .; clone size: .; CDR3 DNA: TGTGTCAGCAGTTTACGGGGCTCTAGCACAGATACGCAGTATTTT; CDR3 protein: CVSSLRGSSTDTQYF
V gene: TRBV6-4; J gene: TRBJ2-3; D gene: .; clone size: .; CDR3 DNA: TGTGCCAGTAGCCTGGGTTCTAGCACAGATATGCAGTATTTT; CDR3 protein: CASSLGSSTDMQYF
V gene: TRBV29-1; J gene: TRBJ1-6; D gene: .; clone size: .; CDR3 DNA: TGCAGCGTTGGTGAGGGAGATTCACCCCCCCACTTC; CDR3 protein: CSVGEGDSPPHF
V gene: TRBV6-2/TRBV6-3; J gene: TRBJ2-1; D gene: .; clone size: .; CDR3 DNA: TGTGCCAGCAGTTACTTGATGTTAACAGTGGGTAATGAGCAGTTCTTC; CDR3 protein: CASSYLMLTVGNEQFF
V gene: TRBV7-9; J gene: TRBJ2-5; D gene: TRBD2; clone size: .; CDR3 DNA: TGTGTCAGAAGCTCAAAGGACGGAAAAGGGGTACTAGCGGGAGCTTACCAAGAGACCCAGTACTTC; CDR3 protein: CVRSSKDGKGVLAGAYQETQYF
V gene: TRBV11-2; J gene: TRBJ2-2; D gene: TRBD2; clone size: .; CDR3 DNA: TGTGCCAGCAGCGTAGGCTTTGGACTAGCTGGCGGGGAGCTGTTTTTT; CDR3 protein: CASSVGFGLAGGELFF
V gene: TRBV6-6; J gene: TRBJ2-3; D gene: .; clone size: .; CDR3 DNA: TGTGCTAGCAATTATGCTACTGCCGGGGCAGGGATAATGGATACGCAGTATTTT; CDR3 protein: CASNYATAGAGIMDTQYF
V gene: TRBV11-2; J gene: TRBJ2-7; D gene: .; clone size: .; CDR3 DNA: TGTGCCAGCAGCTCATATCACTCCGCAGGGAGATTTCACGAGCAGGACTTC; CDR3 protein: CASSSYHSAGRFHEQDF
V gene: TRBV6-1; J gene: TRBJ1-5; D gene: .; clone size: .; CDR3 DNA: TGTGCCAGCAGTGAAAACGGGCAGGATTTTTATAGCAATCATCCCCAGCATTTT; CDR3 protein: CASSENGQDFYSNHPQHF